This T cell receptor beta chain was sequenced for a study of T cell responses to AZD1222 COVID-19 vaccine. The CDR3 runs 14 residues. From germline, CDR1 is PRHDT and CDR2 FYEKMQ (reference sequence). Trimming removed 8 bases from V and 1 base from J, with 14 bases in between. The protocol was immunoSEQ multiplex PCR, while the TCRdb copy is restricted to in-frame clones and leaves out a portion. The table lists about 140,000 clones, around 92% of them singletons. The V call is TRBV13, the J call TRBJ1-1; no definite D call. The clonotype comes from an adult in good health. Sequences were derived from peripheral blood, sampled on day 0 of AZD1222 vaccination. The CDR3 reads CASRLVRANTEAFF. Here the CDR3 DNA reads TGTGCCAGCCGATTGGTTCGGGCGAACACTGAAGCTTTCTTT.